The T cell receptor (beta chain) described here comes from a study of blood T cell repertoires in COVID-19. Overall study: There were acute and convalescent COVID-19 samples, and they came from the United States, Italy and Spain. T cells, B-cell-depleted T cells, or PBMCs supplied cDNA or gDNA.

This CDR3 has 16 amino acids. V lost 5 bases, J lost 6 bases, and 22 bases lay in between. CDR1 and CDR2 (germline): PRHDT, FYEKMQ (reference sequence). Authors' processing steps: The assay estimated nucleated cells by amplifying reference gene primers. Only in-frame clones appear in the TCRdb table, and some are missing; sequencing was by immunoSEQ multiplex PCR. V and J calls and clone size are given by that table; D and trimming were obtained from the DNA. Among approximately 180,000 clones listed, roughly 85% were seen once. The TCR comes from a man between 60 and 75 years old with active or convalescent COVID-19. The specimen sequenced was peripheral blood. The gene calls are TRBV13 and TRBJ1-2; a possible D gene is TRBD1 (6 bases). The CDR3 region has the DNA TGTGCCAGCAGCCCAAGCGGACAGCCATGGAGCCATGGCTACACCTTC. This encodes CASSPSGQPWSHGYTF.